The present T cell receptor beta chain was sequenced within a study of T cell changes during pregnancy in multiple sclerosis. The protocol was immunoSEQ multiplex PCR, while the TCRdb copy is restricted to in-frame clones and leaves out a portion. This sample has around 68,000 clones, with around nine tenths found just once. This sequence was found in a female donor with multiple sclerosis, enrolled in a pregnancy study. The material sequenced was CD4+ T cells from peripheral blood mononuclear cells, taken before pregnancy.

The CDR3 sequence: CSAMTGNEQFF. In nucleotides, the CDR3 is TGCAGTGCAATGACAGGCAATGAGCAGTTCTTC. The genes are TRBV20-1 and TRBJ2-1, with D possibly TRBD1 on 6 matching bases. The CDR3 consists of 11 residues. Deletions cut 6 bases from V and 6 bases from J, with 9 bases between. Germline CDR1 reads DFQATT; CDR2 reads SNEGSKA (reference sequence).